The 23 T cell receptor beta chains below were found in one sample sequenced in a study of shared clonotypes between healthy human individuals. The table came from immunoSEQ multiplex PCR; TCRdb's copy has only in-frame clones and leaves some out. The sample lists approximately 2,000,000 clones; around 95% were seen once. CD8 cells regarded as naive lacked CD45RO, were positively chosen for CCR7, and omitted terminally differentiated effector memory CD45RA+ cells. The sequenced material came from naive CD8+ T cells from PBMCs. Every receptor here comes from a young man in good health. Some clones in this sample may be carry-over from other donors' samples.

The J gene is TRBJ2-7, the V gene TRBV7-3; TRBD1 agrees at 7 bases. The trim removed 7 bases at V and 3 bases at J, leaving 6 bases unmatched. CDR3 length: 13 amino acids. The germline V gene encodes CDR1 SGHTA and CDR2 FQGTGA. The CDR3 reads CASTRDSYYEQYF. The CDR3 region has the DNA TGTGCCAGCACTAGGGACAGCTACTACGAGCAGTACTTC.

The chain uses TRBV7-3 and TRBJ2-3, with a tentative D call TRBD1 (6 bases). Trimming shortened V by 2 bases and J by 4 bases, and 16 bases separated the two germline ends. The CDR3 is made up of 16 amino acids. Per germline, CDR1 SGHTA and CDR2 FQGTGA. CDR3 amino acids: CASSLVVRGEADTQYF. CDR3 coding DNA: TGTGCCAGCAGCTTAGTGGTCAGGGGTGAGGCAGATACGCAGTATTTT.

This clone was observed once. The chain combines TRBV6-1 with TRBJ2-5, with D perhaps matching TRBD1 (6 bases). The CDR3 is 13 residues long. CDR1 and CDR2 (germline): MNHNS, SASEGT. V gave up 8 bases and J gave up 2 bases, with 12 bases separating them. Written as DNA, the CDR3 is TGTGCCAGCGTCGGGACACTTCAAGAGACCCAGTACTTC. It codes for CASVGTLQETQYF.

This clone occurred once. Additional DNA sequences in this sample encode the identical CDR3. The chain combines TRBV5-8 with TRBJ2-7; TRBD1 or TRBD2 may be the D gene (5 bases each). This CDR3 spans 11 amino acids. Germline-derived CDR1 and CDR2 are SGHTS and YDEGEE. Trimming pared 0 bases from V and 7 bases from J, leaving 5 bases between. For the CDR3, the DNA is TGTGCCAGCAGCTTGGGGGGGGAGCAGTACTTC. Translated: CASSLGGEQYF.

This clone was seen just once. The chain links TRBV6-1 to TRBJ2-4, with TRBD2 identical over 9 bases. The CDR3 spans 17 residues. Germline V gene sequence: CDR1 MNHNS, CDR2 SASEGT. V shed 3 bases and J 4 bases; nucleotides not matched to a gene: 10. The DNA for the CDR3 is TGTGCCAGCAGTGATCCGTTGCGGGAGGGATCAAAAAACATTCAGTACTTC. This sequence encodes CASSDPLREGSKNIQYF.

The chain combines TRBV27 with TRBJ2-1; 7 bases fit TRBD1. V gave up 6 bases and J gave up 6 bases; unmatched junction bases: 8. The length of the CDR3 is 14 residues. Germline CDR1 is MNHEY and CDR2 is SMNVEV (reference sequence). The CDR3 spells CASRDHRDSNEQFF. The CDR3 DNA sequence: TGTGCCAGCAGGGACCACCGGGACAGCAATGAGCAGTTCTTC.

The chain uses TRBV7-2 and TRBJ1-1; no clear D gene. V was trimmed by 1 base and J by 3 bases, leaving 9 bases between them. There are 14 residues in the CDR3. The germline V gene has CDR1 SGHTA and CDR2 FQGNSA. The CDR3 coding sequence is TGTGCCAGCAGCTTAGTGACGAGATACACTGAAGCTTTCTTT. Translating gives CASSLVTRYTEAFF.

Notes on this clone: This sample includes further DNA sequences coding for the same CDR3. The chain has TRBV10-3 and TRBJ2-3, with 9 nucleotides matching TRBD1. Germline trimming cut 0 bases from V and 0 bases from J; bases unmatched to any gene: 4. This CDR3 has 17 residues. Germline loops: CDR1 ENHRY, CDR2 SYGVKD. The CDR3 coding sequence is TGTGCCATCAGTGAGTCAATAGGGACAGGGAGCACAGATACGCAGTATTTT. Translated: CAISESIGTGSTDTQYF.

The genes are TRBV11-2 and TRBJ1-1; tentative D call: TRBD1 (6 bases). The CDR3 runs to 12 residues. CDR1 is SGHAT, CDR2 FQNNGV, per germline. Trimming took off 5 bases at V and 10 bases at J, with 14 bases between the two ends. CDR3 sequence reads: CASSVGHWGAFF. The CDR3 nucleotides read TGTGCCAGCAGCGTGGGACACTGGGGAGCTTTCTTT.

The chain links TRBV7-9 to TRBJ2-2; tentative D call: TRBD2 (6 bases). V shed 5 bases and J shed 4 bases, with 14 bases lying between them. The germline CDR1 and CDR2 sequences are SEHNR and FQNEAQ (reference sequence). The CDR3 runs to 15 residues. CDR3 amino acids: CASSHPGAATGELFF. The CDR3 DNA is TGTGCCAGCAGCCATCCGGGAGCGGCCACCGGGGAGCTGTTTTTT.

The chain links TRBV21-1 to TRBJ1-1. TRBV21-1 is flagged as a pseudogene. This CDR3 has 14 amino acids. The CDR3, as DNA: TGTGCCAGCAGCAAAGAAGGACGGAACACTGAAGCTTTCTTT. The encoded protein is CASSKEGRNTEAFF.

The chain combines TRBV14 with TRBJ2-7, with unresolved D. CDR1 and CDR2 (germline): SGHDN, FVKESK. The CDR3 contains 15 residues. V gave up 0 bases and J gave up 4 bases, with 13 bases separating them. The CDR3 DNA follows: TGTGCCAGCAGCCAAGATGCAAGGCTAGGGTACGAGCAGTACTTC. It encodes CASSQDARLGYEQYF.

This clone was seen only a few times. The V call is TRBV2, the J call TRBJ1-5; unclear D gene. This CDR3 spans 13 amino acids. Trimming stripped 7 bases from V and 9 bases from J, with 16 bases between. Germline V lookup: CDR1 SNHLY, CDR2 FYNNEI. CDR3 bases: TGTGCCAGCACCAAAGAGCCCTGGCGGCCCCAGCATTTT. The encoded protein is CASTKEPWRPQHF.

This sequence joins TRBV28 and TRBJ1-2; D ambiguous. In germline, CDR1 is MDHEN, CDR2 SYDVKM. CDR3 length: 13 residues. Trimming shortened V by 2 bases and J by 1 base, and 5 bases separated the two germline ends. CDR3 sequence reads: CASSLMGNYGYTF. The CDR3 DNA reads TGTGCCAGCAGTTTAATGGGTAACTATGGCTACACCTTC.

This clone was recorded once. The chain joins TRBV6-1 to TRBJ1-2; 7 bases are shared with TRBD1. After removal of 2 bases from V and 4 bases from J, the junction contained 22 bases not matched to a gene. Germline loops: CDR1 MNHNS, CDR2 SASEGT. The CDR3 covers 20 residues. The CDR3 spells CASSERAATRQGLGRYGYTF. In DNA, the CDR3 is TGTGCCAGCAGTGAACGGGCCGCGACCCGACAGGGTCTGGGGCGCTATGGCTACACCTTC.

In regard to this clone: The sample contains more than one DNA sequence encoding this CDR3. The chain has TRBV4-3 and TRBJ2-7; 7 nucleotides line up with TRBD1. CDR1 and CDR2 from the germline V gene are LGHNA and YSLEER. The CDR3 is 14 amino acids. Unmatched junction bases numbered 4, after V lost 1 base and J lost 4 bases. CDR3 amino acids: CASSQGQGEYEQYF. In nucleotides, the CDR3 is TGCGCCAGCAGCCAAGGACAGGGCGAATACGAGCAGTACTTC.

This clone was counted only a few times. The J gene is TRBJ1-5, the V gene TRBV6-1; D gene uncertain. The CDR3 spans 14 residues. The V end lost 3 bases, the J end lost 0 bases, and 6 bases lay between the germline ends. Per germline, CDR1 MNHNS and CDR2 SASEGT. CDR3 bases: TGTGCCAGCAGTGACAGATTTAGCAATCAGCCCCAGCATTTT. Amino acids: CASSDRFSNQPQHF.

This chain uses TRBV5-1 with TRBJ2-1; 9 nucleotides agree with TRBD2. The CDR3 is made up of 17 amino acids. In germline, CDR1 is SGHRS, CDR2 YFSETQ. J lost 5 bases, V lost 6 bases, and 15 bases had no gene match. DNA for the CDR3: TGCGCCAGCAACACACCAACTAGCGGGCAAGAAAACAATGAGCAGTTCTTC. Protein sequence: CASNTPTSGQENNEQFF. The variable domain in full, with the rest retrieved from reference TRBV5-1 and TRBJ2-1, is KAGVTQTPRYLIKTRGQQVTLSCSPISGHRSVSWYQQTPGQGLQFLFEYFSETQRNKGNFPGRFSGRQFSNSRSEMNVSTLELGDSALYLCASNTPTSGQENNEQFFGPGTRLTVL.

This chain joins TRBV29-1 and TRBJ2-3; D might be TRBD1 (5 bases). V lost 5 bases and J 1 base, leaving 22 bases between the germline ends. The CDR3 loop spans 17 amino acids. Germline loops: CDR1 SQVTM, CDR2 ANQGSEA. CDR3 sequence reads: CSVRLGQGLLRTDTQYF. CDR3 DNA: TGCAGCGTTCGATTGGGCCAGGGATTGCTCCGCACAGATACGCAGTATTTT.

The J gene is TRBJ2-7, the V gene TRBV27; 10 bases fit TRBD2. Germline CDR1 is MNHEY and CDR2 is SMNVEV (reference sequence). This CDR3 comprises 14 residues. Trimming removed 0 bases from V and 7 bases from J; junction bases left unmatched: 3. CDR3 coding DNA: TGTGCCAGCAGTTTATCGGTTAGCGGGAGGGAGCAGTACTTC. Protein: CASSLSVSGREQYF.

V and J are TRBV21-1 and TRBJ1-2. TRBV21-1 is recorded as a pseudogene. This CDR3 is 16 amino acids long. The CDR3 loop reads CASSKVRQGGNYGYTF. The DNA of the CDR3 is TGTGCCAGCAGCAAAGTTAGGCAGGGAGGTAACTATGGCTACACCTTC.

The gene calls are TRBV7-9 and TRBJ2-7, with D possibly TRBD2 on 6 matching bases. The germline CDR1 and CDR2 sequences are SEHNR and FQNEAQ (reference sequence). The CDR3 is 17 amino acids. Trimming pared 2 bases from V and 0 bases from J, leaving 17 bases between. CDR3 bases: TGTGCCAGCAGCTTACCATTCCCGGGACTGAGCTCCTACGAGCAGTACTTC. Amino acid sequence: CASSLPFPGLSSYEQYF. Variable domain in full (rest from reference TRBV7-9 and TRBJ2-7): DTGVSQNPRHKITKRGQNVTFRCDPISEHNRLYWYRQTLGQGPEFLTYFQNEAQLEKSRLLSDRFSAERPKGSFSTLEIQRTEQGDSAMYLCASSLPFPGLSSYEQYFGPGTRLTVT.

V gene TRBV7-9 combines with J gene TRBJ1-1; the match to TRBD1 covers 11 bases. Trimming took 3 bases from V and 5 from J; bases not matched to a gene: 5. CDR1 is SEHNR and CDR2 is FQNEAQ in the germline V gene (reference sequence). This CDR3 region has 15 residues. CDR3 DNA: TGTGCCAGCAGCTTTGGACAGGGGGCAGGTACTGAAGCTTTCTTT. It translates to CASSFGQGAGTEAFF.